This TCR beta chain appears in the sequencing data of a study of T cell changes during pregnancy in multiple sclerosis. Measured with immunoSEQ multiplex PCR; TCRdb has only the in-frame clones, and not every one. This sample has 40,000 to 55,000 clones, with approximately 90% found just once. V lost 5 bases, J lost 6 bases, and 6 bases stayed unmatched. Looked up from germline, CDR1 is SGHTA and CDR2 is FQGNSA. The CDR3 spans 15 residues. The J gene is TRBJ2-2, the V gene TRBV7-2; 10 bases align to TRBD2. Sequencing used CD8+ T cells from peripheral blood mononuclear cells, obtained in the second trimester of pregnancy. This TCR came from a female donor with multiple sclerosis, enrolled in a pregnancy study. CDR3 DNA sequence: TGTGCCAGCAGCCCCGCGCTAGCGGGGGCCGGGGAGCTGTTTTTT. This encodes CASSPALAGAGELFF.